The 31 T cell receptor beta chains given below trace back to one sample, sequenced in a study of vaccination effects on CD4 cells after COVID-19. Measured with immunoSEQ multiplex PCR; TCRdb has only the in-frame clones, and not every one. The top ten clones hold roughly 2% of a sample with 70,000 or so clones, roughly three quarters of them seen once. These TCRs are of unknown antigen specificity. CD4+ T cell isolation took place after 10 days of culture. This material consisted of CD4+ T cells from PBMCs cultured without peptide, taken before COVID-19 vaccination. All receptors derive from a human donor who received a COVID-19 vaccine.

The chain is built from TRBV7-2 and TRBJ2-2; D is perhaps TRBD1 (6 bases). This CDR3 spans 15 amino acids. The V gene's germline CDR1 is SGHTA and CDR2 FQGNSA. V lost 3 bases and J lost 4, with 12 bases in between. The CDR3 reads CASSFYRAPTGELFF. CDR3 coding DNA: TGTGCCAGCAGCTTCTACAGGGCCCCCACCGGGGAGCTGTTTTTT.

The CDR3 region is CASSLALNYEQYV. The CDR3 bases are TGTGCCAGCAGCTTAGCTCTGAACTACGAGCAGTACGTC. This rearrangement joins TRBV11-1 to TRBJ2-7; D is undetermined. The germline V gene encodes CDR1 SGHAT and CDR2 FQDESV (reference sequence). The CDR3 is 13 residues long. Trimming shortened V by 0 bases and J by 3 bases, and 6 bases separated the two germline ends.

This clone was seen a single time. The rearrangement links TRBV5-1 to TRBJ2-2; 7 nucleotides line up with TRBD1. The CDR3 has 17 residues. Trimming removed 1 base from V and 7 bases from J; junction bases left unmatched: 13. Germline assignment: CDR1 SGHRS and CDR2 YFSETQ. The CDR3 DNA sequence: TGCGCCAGCAGCTTGCGGGACAGCCTTACTTTTTACGGGGAGCTGTTTTTT. Protein product: CASSLRDSLTFYGELFF. Looking up the rest from reference TRBV5-1 and TRBJ2-2 gives the full variable domain: KAGVTQTPRYLIKTRGQQVTLSCSPISGHRSVSWYQQTPGQGLQFLFEYFSETQRNKGNFPGRFSGRQFSNSRSEMNVSTLELGDSALYLCASSLRDSLTFYGELFFGEGSRLTVL.

This chain links TRBV18 with TRBJ2-1; TRBD2 matches 9 bases. There are 15 residues in the CDR3. V lost 1 base and J lost 10; bases outside the gene matches: 8. The germline V gene encodes CDR1 KGHSH and CDR2 LQKENI. The DNA of the CDR3 is TGTGCCAGCTCACCACGGGGCGGGGGGGCCCGGGAGCAGTTCTTC. Its translation: CASSPRGGGAREQFF.

The genes are TRBV19 and TRBJ2-5; D could derive from TRBD1 or TRBD2 (5 bases each). The V gene's germline CDR1 is LNHDA and CDR2 SQIVND (reference sequence). This CDR3 is built from 12 residues. Trimming removed 11 bases from V and 5 bases from J, with 15 bases in between. The chain's CDR3 is CASGRVGETQYF. CDR3 nucleotide sequence: TGTGCCTCGGGGCGGGTTGGGGAGACCCAGTACTTC.

The genes are TRBV6-6 and TRBJ1-1, with 7 bases aligning to TRBD1. The CDR3 runs to 13 residues. CDR1 and CDR2 (germline): MNHNY, SVGAGI (reference sequence). Trimming took 7 bases from V and 1 from J; bases not matched to a gene: 3. The CDR3 DNA is TGTGCCAGCACCCGACAGGGGAACACTGAAGCTTTCTTT. Encoded protein: CASTRQGNTEAFF.

V gene TRBV9 combines with J gene TRBJ1-2, with a tentative D call TRBD1 (5 bases). CDR3 length: 14 residues. CDR1 and CDR2 from the germline V gene are SGDLS and YYNGEE. V lost 4 bases and J 7 bases, leaving 17 bases between the germline ends. The CDR3 is CASSTGGPVSGYTF. CDR3 nucleotide sequence: TGTGCCAGCAGCACTGGGGGACCTGTCAGTGGCTACACCTTC.

This chain connects TRBV2 to TRBJ2-3; D is perhaps TRBD2 (5 bases). V gave up 3 bases and J gave up 0 bases, with 7 bases separating them. From germline, CDR1 is SNHLY and CDR2 FYNNEI. This CDR3 spans 14 amino acids. CDR3 in DNA: TGTGCCAGCAGTGATCAGCGGAGCACAGATACGCAGTATTTT. Translated: CASSDQRSTDTQYF.

This chain connects TRBV6-6 to TRBJ1-1; maybe TRBD1 (5 bases). The CDR3 totals 14 residues. Trimming took off 2 bases at V and 0 bases at J, with 7 bases between the two ends. Per germline, CDR1 MNHNY and CDR2 SVGAGI (reference sequence). The CDR3 sequence: CASSYQGLNTEAFF. The CDR3 bases are TGTGCCAGCAGTTACCAGGGCTTGAACACTGAAGCTTTCTTT.

This chain connects TRBV7-3 to TRBJ2-2, with 10 nucleotides matching TRBD2. This CDR3 spans 15 amino acids. V gave up 3 bases and J gave up 7 bases; unmatched junction bases: 5. Germline CDR1 is SGHTA and CDR2 is FQGTGA. The CDR3 DNA sequence: TGTGCCAGCAGCTTTACTAGCGGGGCGGGCGGGGAGCTGTTTTTT. This encodes CASSFTSGAGGELFF. The full variable domain, with the rest looked up from reference TRBV7-3 and TRBJ2-2, is GAGVSQTPSNKVTEKGKYVELRCDPISGHTALYWYRQSLGQGPEFLIYFQGTGAADDSGLPNDRFFAVRPEGSVSTLKIQRTERGDSAVYLCASSFTSGAGGELFFGEGSRLTVL.

The chain links TRBV9 to TRBJ2-5, with 15 bases aligning to TRBD2. Looked up from germline, CDR1 is SGDLS and CDR2 is YYNGEE. V shed 3 bases, J shed 2 bases, and the junction held 5 bases outside the gene matches. The CDR3 extends over 17 amino acids. In DNA, the CDR3 is TGTGCCAGCAGCGGCGGGACTAGCGGGGGGTTACAAGAGACCCAGTACTTC. Amino acid sequence: CASSGGTSGGLQETQYF.

V gene TRBV24-1 combines with J gene TRBJ1-5, with a weak D call TRBD1 (5 bases). Trimming removed 2 bases at V and 4 bases at J, with 17 bases between. CDR1 KGHDR and CDR2 SFDVKD come from the germline V gene. The CDR3 contains 17 residues. The CDR3 DNA is TGTGCCACCAGTGATTCGGGCGCAGGGAGCGCTAATCAGCCCCAGCATTTT. It translates to CATSDSGAGSANQPQHF.

The J gene is TRBJ1-1, the V gene TRBV15; D unclear. The V gene's germline CDR1 is LNHNV and CDR2 YYDKDF (reference sequence). The CDR3 runs to 12 residues. V was cut by 1 base and J by 11 bases, with 11 bases left in between. CDR3 amino acids: CATSRGPNRAFF. The CDR3 coding sequence is TGTGCCACCAGCAGAGGGCCTAATCGGGCTTTCTTT.

This chain connects TRBV5-5 to TRBJ1-3, with a weak D call TRBD1 (5 bases). Germline lookup yields CDR1 SGHKS and CDR2 YYEKEE (reference sequence). The CDR3 spans 16 residues. V shed 0 bases and J shed 0 bases, with 10 bases lying between them. CDR3 protein: CASSLALRGSGNTIYF. The CDR3 DNA reads TGTGCCAGCAGCTTGGCTTTGAGGGGCTCTGGAAACACCATATATTTT. Supplemented by reference TRBV5-5 and TRBJ1-3, the full variable domain reads DAGVTQSPTHLIKTRGQQVTLRCSPISGHKSVSWYQQVLGQGPQFIFQYYEKEERGRGNFPDRFSARQFPNYSSELNVNALLLGDSALYLCASSLALRGSGNTIYFGEGSWLTVV.

V is TRBV5-4 and J is TRBJ1-2; the match to TRBD1 covers 9 bases. V dropped 2 bases and J dropped 8; count of bases not matched to a gene: 10. Germline values: CDR1 SGHNT, CDR2 YYREEE (reference sequence). This CDR3 has 15 amino acids. CDR3 region: CASSFPQGANKGYTF. In DNA form, the CDR3 reads TGTGCCAGCAGCTTCCCACAGGGGGCCAATAAAGGCTACACCTTC.

The chain employs TRBV18 and TRBJ2-3; 7 bases line up with TRBD1. The germline gives CDR1 KGHSH, CDR2 LQKENI. V shed 5 bases, J shed 2 bases, and the junction held 4 bases outside the gene matches. This CDR3 is built from 14 residues. The DNA of the CDR3 is TGTGCCAGCTCATCGACAGGGTACACAGATACGCAGTATTTT. Amino acids: CASSSTGYTDTQYF. The full variable domain, its missing parts supplied by reference TRBV18 and TRBJ2-3, is NAGVMQNPRHLVRRRGQEARLRCSPMKGHSHVYWYRQLPEEGLKFMVYLQKENIIDESGMPKERFSAEFPKEGPSILRIQQVVRGDSAAYFCASSSTGYTDTQYFGPGTRLTVL.

The chain joins TRBV10-3 to TRBJ1-2; 11 positions agree with TRBD1. The germline gives CDR1 ENHRY, CDR2 SYGVKD. The V and J ends lost 3 bases and 6 bases, in that order; junction bases with no gene match: 9. This CDR3 has 16 amino acids. In DNA form, the CDR3 reads TGTGCCATCAGTGACCGACGGACAGGGGGCATAGATGGCTACACCTTC. Residues: CAISDRRTGGIDGYTF.

The rearrangement links TRBV7-8 to TRBJ1-5; TRBD1 matches 9 bases. Losses at the gene ends were 5 bases for V and 4 bases for J; bases not matched to a gene: 9. The CDR3 consists of 16 residues. Germline CDR1 and CDR2: SGHVS and FQNEAQ. The CDR3: CASSPTRDRGNQPQHF. CDR3 sequence (DNA): TGTGCCAGCAGCCCGACCCGCGACAGGGGGAATCAGCCCCAGCATTTT.

This clone was seen once. This chain connects TRBV9 to TRBJ2-5, with D tentatively TRBD2 (6 bases). Per germline, CDR1 SGDLS and CDR2 YYNGEE. The CDR3 runs 14 residues. V shed 0 bases and J shed 2 bases, with 8 bases lying between them. The CDR3 protein is CASSVGLVQETQYF. CDR3 coding DNA: TGTGCCAGCAGCGTAGGACTAGTACAAGAGACCCAGTACTTC.

This clone was seen only a few times. In DNA, the CDR3 is TGTGCCAGCAGTGTGACAGGGGGCGGATCACCCCTCCACTTT. Translated, it gives CASSVTGGGSPLHF. The chain combines TRBV25-1 with TRBJ1-6; the match to TRBD1 covers 10 bases. The CDR3 length is 14 residues. V gave up 4 bases and J gave up 10 bases; unmatched junction bases: 4. In germline, CDR1 is MGHDK, CDR2 SYGVNS.

A word on this clone: Different DNA sequences within this sample yield the same CDR3. V gene TRBV7-8 combines with J gene TRBJ1-2, with 11 positions matching TRBD1. Germline loops: CDR1 SGHVS, CDR2 FQNEAQ. The CDR3 is 15 amino acids. V was pared by 5 bases and J by 8 bases, with 10 bases of the junction left unmatched. The CDR3 loop is CASSTIRTGGMGYTF. CDR3 DNA: TGTGCCAGCAGCACAATAAGGACAGGGGGCATGGGCTACACCTTC.

The V gene is TRBV19, the J gene TRBJ2-6; 11 positions match TRBD1. CDR3 length: 16 residues. V trimming: 7 bases; J trimming: 2 bases; junction bases outside the gene matches: 4. CDR1 and CDR2 (germline): LNHDA, SQIVND (reference sequence). CDR3 coding DNA: TGTGCCAGTACGAGGACAGGGGGCGCTGGGGCCAACGTCCTGACTTTC. Its protein is CASTRTGGAGANVLTF.

The V gene is TRBV7-2, the J gene TRBJ1-2, with unresolved D. Germline CDR1 is SGHTA and CDR2 is FQGNSA. With 5 bases removed from V and 7 bases from J, the gap between germline ends came to 17 bases. The CDR3 totals 14 residues. The CDR3 coding sequence is TGTGCCAGCAGCCCCTTACGGGGTAACGGTGGCTACACCTTC. This encodes CASSPLRGNGGYTF.

CDR3 coding DNA: TGTGCCTGGAGTGTAGGCGGACTAAACACTGAAGCTTTCTTT. It is translated as CAWSVGGLNTEAFF. The chain carries TRBV30 and TRBJ1-1; D not resolved. The germline V and J ends were trimmed by 0 bases and 2 bases, with 10 bases remaining between them. The CDR3 is 14 amino acids. Germline V gives CDR1 GTSNPN, CDR2 SVGIG (reference sequence).

CDR3 residues: CASSPAAPSGGINEQFF. Written as DNA, the CDR3 is TGTGCCAGCTCACCAGCCGCCCCTAGCGGGGGGATCAATGAGCAGTTCTTC. V usage is TRBV18 and J usage is TRBJ2-1; 11 nucleotides agree with TRBD2. This CDR3 is 17 amino acids long. J lost 6 bases, V lost 2 bases, and 9 bases had no gene match. Germline CDR1 KGHSH, CDR2 LQKENI.

The chain couples TRBV24-1 to TRBJ2-3; 8 bases line up with TRBD1. The J segment lost 1 base and the V segment lost 2 bases, leaving 1 base of the junction unmatched. Per the germline V gene, CDR1 is KGHDR and CDR2 is SFDVKD. The CDR3 length is 15 residues. This CDR3 reads CATSDWGQGTDTQYF. For the CDR3, the DNA is TGTGCCACCAGTGATTGGGGACAGGGCACAGATACGCAGTATTTT.

In nucleotides, the CDR3 is TGTGCCAGCAGTTACTCGACGAGGGGTAGCAATCAGCCCCAGCATTTT. It codes for CASSYSTRGSNQPQHF. This sequence joins TRBV6-6 and TRBJ1-5, with a tentative D call TRBD1 (5 bases). Trimming removed 0 bases at V and 0 bases at J, with 9 bases between. The germline V gene has CDR1 MNHNY and CDR2 SVGAGI (reference sequence). This CDR3 is built from 16 residues.

V gene TRBV20-1 combines with J gene TRBJ2-3; D may match TRBD1 or TRBD2 (6 bases each). V lost 3 bases and J lost 0, with 13 bases in between. The CDR3 is 15 amino acids. Per germline, CDR1 DFQATT and CDR2 SNEGSKA (reference sequence). This CDR3 is CSASGGQSSTDTQYF. The CDR3 coding sequence is TGCAGTGCTAGTGGGGGGCAGTCTAGCACAGATACGCAGTATTTT.

The chain is built from TRBV7-2 and TRBJ2-2; D ambiguous. V lost 5 bases and J 5 bases, leaving 12 bases between the germline ends. Germline CDR1 SGHTA, CDR2 FQGNSA. CDR3 length: 14 residues. CDR3 DNA: TGTGCCAGCAGCCCCGGTTGGCAGACCGGGGAGCTGTTTTTT. Amino acids: CASSPGWQTGELFF.

This clone was found a few times. This sequence joins TRBV30 and TRBJ1-5, with a weak D call TRBD1 (6 bases). CDR3 length equals 18 residues. Trimming cost V 1 base and J 2 bases, with 21 bases left between them. The germline CDR1 and CDR2 sequences are GTSNPN and SVGIG (reference sequence). The CDR3 sequence: CAWSACRTEQGCNQPQHF. The CDR3 nucleotides are TGTGCCTGGAGTGCATGCCGAACCGAACAGGGCTGCAATCAGCCCCAGCATTTT.

This chain uses TRBV30 with TRBJ1-2; maybe TRBD1 (5 bases). Deletions cut 2 bases from V and 5 bases from J, with 15 bases between. Per germline, CDR1 GTSNPN and CDR2 SVGIG (reference sequence). CDR3 length: 14 residues. CDR3 sequence: CAWSMRGWRYGYTF. In DNA, the CDR3 is TGTGCCTGGAGTATGAGGGGCTGGCGGTATGGCTACACCTTC.